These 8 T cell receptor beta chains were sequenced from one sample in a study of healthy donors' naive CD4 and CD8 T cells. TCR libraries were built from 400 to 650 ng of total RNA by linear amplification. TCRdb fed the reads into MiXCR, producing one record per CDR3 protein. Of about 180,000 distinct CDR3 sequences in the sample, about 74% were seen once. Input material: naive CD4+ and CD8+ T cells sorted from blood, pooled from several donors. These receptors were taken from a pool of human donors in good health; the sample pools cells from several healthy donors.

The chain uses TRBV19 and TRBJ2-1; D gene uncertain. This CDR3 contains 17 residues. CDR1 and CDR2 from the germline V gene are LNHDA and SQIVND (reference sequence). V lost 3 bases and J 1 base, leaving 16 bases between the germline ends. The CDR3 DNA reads TGTGCCAGTAGTATCCCATCCCAGGTCTGGTCCTACAATGAGCAGTTCTTC. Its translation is CASSIPSQVWSYNEQFF.

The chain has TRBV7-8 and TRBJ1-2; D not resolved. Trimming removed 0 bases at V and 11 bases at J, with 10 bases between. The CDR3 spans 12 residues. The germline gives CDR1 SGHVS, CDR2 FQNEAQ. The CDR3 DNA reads TGTGCCAGCAGCTTAGCGGCGACACAGTACACCTTC. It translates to CASSLAATQYTF.

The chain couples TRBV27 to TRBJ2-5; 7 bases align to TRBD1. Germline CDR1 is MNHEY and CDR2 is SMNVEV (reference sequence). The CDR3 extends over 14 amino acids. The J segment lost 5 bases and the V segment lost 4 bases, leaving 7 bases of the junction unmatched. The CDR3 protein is CASSWGTDSETQYF. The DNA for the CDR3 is TGTGCCAGCAGTTGGGGGACAGATTCCGAGACCCAGTACTTC.

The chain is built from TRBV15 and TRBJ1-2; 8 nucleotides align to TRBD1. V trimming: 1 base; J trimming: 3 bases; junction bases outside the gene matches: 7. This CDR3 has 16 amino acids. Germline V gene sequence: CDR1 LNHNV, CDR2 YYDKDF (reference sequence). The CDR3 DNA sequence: TGTGCCACCAGCAGAGGCCAGGGACAGGCCCACTATGGCTACACCTTC. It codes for CATSRGQGQAHYGYTF. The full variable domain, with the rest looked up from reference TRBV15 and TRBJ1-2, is DAMVIQNPRYQVTQFGKPVTLSCSQTLNHNVMYWYQQKSSQAPKLLFHYYDKDFNNEADTPDNFQSRRPNTSFCFLDIRSPGLGDTAMYLCATSRGQGQAHYGYTFGSGTRLTVV.

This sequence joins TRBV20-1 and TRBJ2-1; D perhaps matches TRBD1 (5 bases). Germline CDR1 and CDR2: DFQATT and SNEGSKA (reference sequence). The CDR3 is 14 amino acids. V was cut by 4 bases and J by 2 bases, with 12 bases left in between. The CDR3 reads CSAIRQTAYNEQFF. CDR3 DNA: TGCAGTGCTATCAGACAGACAGCCTACAATGAGCAGTTCTTC.

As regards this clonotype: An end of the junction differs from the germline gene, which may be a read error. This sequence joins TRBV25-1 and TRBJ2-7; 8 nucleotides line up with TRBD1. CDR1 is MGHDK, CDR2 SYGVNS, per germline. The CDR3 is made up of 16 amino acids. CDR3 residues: CANSDTRRTGTYEQYF. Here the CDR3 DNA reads TGTGCCAACAGTGACACTCGAAGGACAGGGACCTACGAGCAGTACTTC.

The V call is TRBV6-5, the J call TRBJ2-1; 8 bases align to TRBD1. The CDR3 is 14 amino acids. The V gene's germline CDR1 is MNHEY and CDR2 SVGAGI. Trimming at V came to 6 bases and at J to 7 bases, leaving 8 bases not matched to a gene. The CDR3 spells CASRPGQVYNEQFF. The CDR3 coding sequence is TGTGCCAGCAGACCGGGACAGGTCTATAATGAGCAGTTCTTC.

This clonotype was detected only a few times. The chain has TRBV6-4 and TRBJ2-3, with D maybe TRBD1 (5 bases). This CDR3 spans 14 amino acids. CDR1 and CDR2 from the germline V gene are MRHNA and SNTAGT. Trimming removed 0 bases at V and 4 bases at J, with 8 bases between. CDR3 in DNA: TGTGCCAGCAGTGACTCTGTAGGGGCAGATACGCAGTATTTT. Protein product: CASSDSVGADTQYF.